One sample yielded the 28 T cell receptor beta chains listed below, sequenced in a study of vaccination effects on CD4 cells after COVID-19. Some clones are missing from TCRdb's copy, which holds only in-frame ones; the method was immunoSEQ multiplex PCR. The sample shows 30,000 or so clones, approximately 61% of them seen only once. Before any sequencing was done, the ViraFEST assay used viral peptide pools to expand antigen-specific CD4+ T cells. Cells that had been cultured for less than 13 days were the source of isolated CD4+ T cells. What these receptors recognize is not known. The source was CD4+ T cells from PBMCs cultured with HCoV-229E spike peptides, collected before COVID-19 vaccination. Receptor source: a human donor who received a COVID-19 vaccine.

The table lists this clone with a count of one. CDR3 sequence reads: CASSLATGELFF. The DNA of the CDR3 is TGCGCCAGCAGCTTGGCCACCGGGGAGCTGTTTTTT. The chain couples TRBV5-1 to TRBJ2-2; no firm D call. This CDR3 comprises 12 residues. The V gene lost 0 bases and the J gene lost 4 bases, with 1 base spanning the gap. Germline V lookup: CDR1 SGHRS, CDR2 YFSETQ.

This chain connects TRBV3-1 (or the pseudogene TRBV3-2) to TRBJ2-1; no reliable D call. Between the trimmed V and J ends, which lost 2 bases and 5 bases, there was a span of 4 bases. Germline CDR1 LGHDT, CDR2 YNNKEL (reference sequence). The length of the CDR3 is 12 residues. The CDR3 loop reads CASSQQDNEQFF. The CDR3 coding sequence is TGTGCCAGCAGCCAACAGGACAATGAGCAGTTCTTC.

CDR3 sequence reads: CASSSGHDNEQFF. CDR3 nucleotide sequence: TGTGCCAGCAGCTCGGGACACGACAATGAGCAGTTCTTC. V and J are TRBV5-4 and TRBJ2-1, with D possibly TRBD1 on 6 matching bases. The CDR3 covers 13 residues. The ends were cut back, 3 bases at V and 5 bases at J, with 9 bases in the middle. Germline V gives CDR1 SGHNT, CDR2 YYREEE (reference sequence).

The rearrangement joins TRBV7-2 to TRBJ2-7; D is uncertain. Trimming removed 1 base from V and 4 bases from J, with 11 bases in between. There are 14 residues in the CDR3. The germline V gene has CDR1 SGHTA and CDR2 FQGNSA. The CDR3 sequence is CASSLDMPPYEQYF. The DNA of the CDR3 is TGTGCCAGCAGCTTAGACATGCCACCTTACGAGCAGTACTTC.

The V call is TRBV29-1, the J call TRBJ2-1; D is uncertain. The CDR3 is made up of 11 amino acids. From germline, CDR1 is SQVTM and CDR2 ANQGSEA. Trimming removed 4 bases from V and 4 bases from J, with 5 bases in between. For the CDR3, the DNA is TGCAGCGTTGTCCGATACAATGAGCAGTTCTTC. This translates into CSVVRYNEQFF.

The CDR3 region is CASSPKAGGLHEQYF. The CDR3 bases are TGTGCCAGCAGCCCCAAGGCCGGGGGCTTGCACGAGCAGTACTTC. V is TRBV7-9 and J is TRBJ2-7; either TRBD1 or TRBD2 may fit D (6 bases each). Germline CDR1 is SEHNR and CDR2 is FQNEAQ (reference sequence). The ends were cut back, 5 bases at V and 5 bases at J, with 19 bases in the middle. The CDR3 length is 15 residues.

This clone has ten or more counts. V usage is TRBV9 and J usage is TRBJ2-1, with TRBD1 matching 8 bases. This CDR3 comprises 15 residues. Germline lookup yields CDR1 SGDLS and CDR2 YYNGEE. Trimming removed 4 bases from V and 7 bases from J; junction bases left unmatched: 10. CDR3 nucleotide sequence: TGTGCCAGCAGCCCCCGACAGGGGCTTAGAAATGAGCAGTTCTTC. Translated: CASSPRQGLRNEQFF.

This clone appeared a single time. This chain joins TRBV5-1 and TRBJ2-5; 7 nucleotides line up with TRBD1. This CDR3 has 13 amino acids. Germline assignment: CDR1 SGHRS and CDR2 YFSETQ. Trimming at V came to 3 bases and at J to 4 bases, leaving 3 bases not matched to a gene. CDR3 nucleotides: TGCGCCAGCAGCTCGGGACAGCCAGAGACCCAGTACTTC. Its protein product is CASSSGQPETQYF.

This chain links TRBV28 with TRBJ2-5; 7 bases match TRBD2. The CDR3 extends over 15 amino acids. Losses at the gene ends were 7 bases for V and 5 bases for J; bases not matched to a gene: 13. Per germline, CDR1 MDHEN and CDR2 SYDVKM. The CDR3 protein is CASTTAPGGGETQYF. The CDR3 DNA reads as TGTGCCAGCACCACCGCACCGGGGGGTGGGGAGACCCAGTACTTC. The complete variable domain, with remaining parts taken from reference TRBV28 and TRBJ2-5, reads DVKVTQSSRYLVKRTGEKVFLECVQDMDHENMFWYRQDPGLGLRLIYFSYDVKMKEKGDIPEGYSVSREKKERFSLILESASTNQTSMYLCASTTAPGGGETQYFGPGTRLLVL.

As regards this clone: Other DNA sequences in the same sample also yield this CDR3. V and J are TRBV5-1 and TRBJ2-3; 11 nucleotides align to TRBD2. The junction had 4 bases not matched to a gene; V was cut back by 4 bases and J by 3 bases. Germline assignment: CDR1 SGHRS and CDR2 YFSETQ. The CDR3 covers 15 residues. CDR3 amino acids: CASSLTSGRTDTQYF. DNA of the CDR3: TGCGCCAGCAGCCTTACTAGCGGGAGAACAGATACGCAGTATTTT.

The chain uses TRBV19 and TRBJ1-1; D gene unclear. The CDR3 is 15 amino acids. Germline CDR1 and CDR2: LNHDA and SQIVND (reference sequence). With 6 bases removed from V and 0 bases from J, the gap between germline ends came to 14 bases. CDR3 protein: CASSYGTGMNTEAFF. The CDR3 coding sequence is TGTGCCAGTAGCTATGGTACGGGGATGAACACTGAAGCTTTCTTT.

The gene calls are TRBV7-2 and TRBJ2-7; D remains ambiguous. V dropped 2 bases and J dropped 4 bases, with 3 bases sitting between them. From germline, CDR1 is SGHTA and CDR2 FQGNSA. The CDR3 consists of 11 residues. The CDR3 nucleotides read TGTGCCAGCAGCTTATTTTACGAGCAGTACTTC. This sequence encodes CASSLFYEQYF. The variable domain in full, completed from reference TRBV7-2 and TRBJ2-7, reads GAGVSQSPSNKVTEKGKDVELRCDPISGHTALYWYRQSLGQGLEFLIYFQGNSAPDKSGLPSDRFSAERTGGSVSTLTIQRTQQEDSAVYLCASSLFYEQYFGPGTRLTVT.

This clone appeared a few times. V is TRBV28 and J is TRBJ1-5, with TRBD1 matching over 10 bases. J lost 1 base, V lost 6 bases, and 6 bases had no gene match. The CDR3 runs to 16 residues. The germline V gene encodes CDR1 MDHEN and CDR2 SYDVKM. The CDR3 DNA follows: TGTGCCAGCAGAGGACAGGGGGTTCCGAGCAATCAGCCCCAGCATTTT. Translating it yields CASRGQGVPSNQPQHF.

The rearrangement joins TRBV2 to TRBJ2-7, with 14 nucleotides matching TRBD2. CDR1 and CDR2 from the germline V gene are SNHLY and FYNNEI. V dropped 10 bases and J dropped 7; count of bases not matched to a gene: 18. The CDR3 is 17 residues long. The DNA of the CDR3 is TGTGCCACCCCTGGCCAGGGGGGGACTAGCGGGAGTTATGAGCAGTACTTC. Translating gives CATPGQGGTSGSYEQYF.

The chain uses TRBV5-6 and TRBJ2-1; no reliable D call. The CDR3 length is 11 residues. Trimming left V 4 bases short and J 10 bases short, with 9 bases between. The germline V gene has CDR1 SGHDT and CDR2 YYEEEE. In DNA, the CDR3 is TGTGCCAGCAGCGTCGACTCGGAGCAGTTCTTC. This gives the protein CASSVDSEQFF.

The chain joins TRBV28 to TRBJ2-1; a possible D gene is TRBD2 (6 bases). Trimming stripped 4 bases from V and 6 bases from J, with 22 bases between. This CDR3 is 17 amino acids long. Per the germline V gene, CDR1 is MDHEN and CDR2 is SYDVKM. The CDR3 is CASSSHLLFHGGNEQFF. The CDR3 nucleotides are TGTGCCAGCAGTTCCCACCTACTATTCCACGGGGGCAATGAGCAGTTCTTC.

The genes are TRBV27 and TRBJ2-1, with 11 bases matching TRBD2. Germline V lookup: CDR1 MNHEY, CDR2 SMNVEV (reference sequence). V was pared by 4 bases and J by 15 bases, with 11 bases of the junction left unmatched. The CDR3 contains 14 residues. The CDR3 DNA is TGTGCCAGCAGTTCGACTAGCGGGGTACGGGGGTTGTTCTTC. Its protein product is CASSSTSGVRGLFF.

This clone was seen a single time. V gene TRBV28 combines with J gene TRBJ2-7; the match to TRBD2 covers 9 bases. V trimming: 3 bases; J trimming: 2 bases; junction bases outside the gene matches: 8. Germline assignment: CDR1 MDHEN and CDR2 SYDVKM. The length of the CDR3 is 16 residues. DNA for the CDR3: TGTGCCAGCAGTTTTTCCCTAGCGGGACTAACCTACGAGCAGTACTTC. Translation: CASSFSLAGLTYEQYF.

The V gene is TRBV7-2, the J gene TRBJ1-6; a weak D match, TRBD1 (5 bases). Germline CDR1 reads SGHTA; CDR2 reads FQGNSA. V shed 5 bases and J shed 1 base, with 12 bases lying between them. The CDR3 covers 16 residues. CDR3 protein: CASSLDGGSYNSPLHF. CDR3 DNA sequence: TGTGCCAGCAGCCTCGATGGGGGGTCCTATAATTCACCCCTCCACTTT. Full variable domain (remainder filled in from reference TRBV7-2 and TRBJ1-6): GAGVSQSPSNKVTEKGKDVELRCDPISGHTALYWYRQSLGQGLEFLIYFQGNSAPDKSGLPSDRFSAERTGGSVSTLTIQRTQQEDSAVYLCASSLDGGSYNSPLHFGNGTRLTVT.

The table lists this clone with a few counts. The rearrangement links TRBV7-2 to TRBJ2-3; the D is unclear. This CDR3 is 15 amino acids long. V lost 4 bases to trimming and J lost 0 bases, with 11 bases between them. Germline lookup yields CDR1 SGHTA and CDR2 FQGNSA. The CDR3 DNA reads as TGTGCCAGCAGCTATTACGGTCTTAGCACAGATACGCAGTATTTT. Its translation is CASSYYGLSTDTQYF.

The chain is built from TRBV20-1 and TRBJ2-3; D may be TRBD2 (6 bases). Trimming shortened V by 3 bases and J by 4 bases, and 23 bases separated the two germline ends. Germline V gene sequence: CDR1 DFQATT, CDR2 SNEGSKA (reference sequence). This CDR3 has 17 amino acids. CDR3 residues: CSASEGTWGGLADTQYF. CDR3 DNA sequence: TGCAGTGCTAGTGAGGGGACGTGGGGAGGCCTCGCAGATACGCAGTATTTT.

The chain joins TRBV2 to TRBJ2-3; D is uncertain. The ends were cut back, 2 bases at V and 5 bases at J, with 11 bases in the middle. The CDR3 loop spans 14 amino acids. Germline V CDR1 and CDR2: SNHLY, FYNNEI. The CDR3 here is CASSESPRKDTQYF. The DNA of the CDR3 is TGTGCCAGCAGTGAAAGTCCCCGCAAAGATACGCAGTATTTT.

V is TRBV5-1 and J is TRBJ1-5; D remains ambiguous. Trimming removed 7 bases at V and 5 bases at J, with 13 bases between. The CDR3 has 13 amino acids. Germline V gives CDR1 SGHRS, CDR2 YFSETQ. The CDR3 reads CASASNFDQPQHF. DNA of the CDR3: TGCGCCAGCGCGTCAAACTTCGATCAGCCCCAGCATTTT. The whole variable domain, filled in from reference TRBV5-1 and TRBJ1-5, reads KAGVTQTPRYLIKTRGQQVTLSCSPISGHRSVSWYQQTPGQGLQFLFEYFSETQRNKGNFPGRFSGRQFSNSRSEMNVSTLELGDSALYLCASASNFDQPQHFGDGTRLSIL.

The J gene is TRBJ2-5, the V gene TRBV10-3, with TRBD1 as a possible D gene (5 bases). Looked up from germline, CDR1 is ENHRY and CDR2 is SYGVKD. The CDR3 length is 13 residues. V was shortened by 3 bases and J by 5 bases, with 10 bases between the two germline ends. CDR3 amino acids: CAISEGETETQYF. CDR3 nucleotides: TGTGCCATCAGTGAAGGGGAAACGGAGACCCAGTACTTC.

The J gene is TRBJ1-2, the V gene TRBV7-9, with a weak D call TRBD1 (5 bases). This CDR3 comprises 15 residues. The V end lost 5 bases, the J end lost 2 bases, and 15 bases lay between the germline ends. The germline V gene has CDR1 SEHNR and CDR2 FQNEAQ (reference sequence). The CDR3 DNA follows: TGTGCCAGCAGCCCATCCGGGGGGTCGAACTATGGCTACACCTTC. Translated: CASSPSGGSNYGYTF.

The chain is built from TRBV5-6 and TRBJ1-1; D gene unclear. The V gene lost 3 bases and the J gene lost 8 bases, with 8 bases spanning the gap. The V gene's germline CDR1 is SGHDT and CDR2 YYEEEE. The CDR3 contains 11 residues. CDR3 bases: TGTGCCAGCAGCTCGGAGTACGAAGCTTTCTTT. This gives the protein CASSSEYEAFF.

The chain employs TRBV24-1 and TRBJ2-3; D is undetermined. V lost 4 bases to trimming and J lost 1 base, with 8 bases between them. The CDR3 covers 14 residues. CDR1 is KGHDR, CDR2 SFDVKD, per germline. CDR3 region: CATSDSGRTDTQYF. The CDR3 bases are TGTGCCACCAGTGACTCTGGGCGCACAGATACGCAGTATTTT.

V gene TRBV5-6 combines with J gene TRBJ1-1, with D hard to call. Germline CDR1 is SGHDT and CDR2 is YYEEEE. The CDR3 consists of 13 residues. V lost 2 bases and J lost 9, with 14 bases in between. The CDR3 loop is CASSFYGVAKAFF. CDR3 sequence (DNA): TGTGCCAGCAGCTTCTATGGTGTTGCGAAAGCTTTCTTT.